This T cell receptor (beta chain) was profiled in a study of blood T cell repertoires in COVID-19. For the study at large: Sites across the United States, Italy and Spain contributed samples from acute and convalescent COVID-19.

Study processing details: Amplification with reference gene primers provided the estimates of nucleated cell counts. The method was immunoSEQ multiplex PCR; TCRdb's version includes in-frame clones alone and lacks a portion of them. Clonal size and the V and J genes are those of that table, whereas D and trimming came from the DNA. Counted here are 120,000 to 150,000 clones, roughly 90% occurring once; the ten biggest clones make up 1.2%. The V segment lost 0 bases and the J segment 4 bases; nucleotides outside the gene matches: 6. Germline CDR1 is SGHNT and CDR2 is YYREEE (reference sequence). CDR3 size: 16 residues. Participant age was about 18 to 89 years, and participants resided in fewer than 25 US areas. Cohorts were assigned according to the clinical history that participants reported.

The gene calls are TRBV5-4 and TRBJ2-1, with 8 bases that match TRBD2. Sequenced: PBMCs or T cells enriched from blood (not recorded which). The TCR sequence derives from a young woman with acute COVID-19. CDR3 sequence reads: CASSLAGGEGYNEQFF. Here the CDR3 DNA reads TGTGCCAGCAGCTTGGCCGGGGGGGAGGGGTACAATGAGCAGTTCTTC. Full variable domain (remainder filled in from reference TRBV5-4 and TRBJ2-1): ETGVTQSPTHLIKTRGQQVTLRCSSQSGHNTVSWYQQALGQGPQFIFQYYREEENGRGNFPPRFSGLQFPNYSSELNVNALELDDSALYLCASSLAGGEGYNEQFFGPGTRLTVL.